The present entry profiles one T cell receptor (beta chain) with its context. The ends lost 4 bases at V and 0 bases at J; junction bases unmatched: 15. Germline V gene sequence: CDR1 SGHRS, CDR2 YFSETQ. This CDR3 spans 18 amino acids. Per the study methods: Nucleated cell counts were estimated from reference gene primer amplification. The assay was immunoSEQ multiplex PCR, and TCRdb's table has in-frame clones only and misses some. That table supplies the V and J calls and clone size; D and trimming were determined from the DNA. This table has 55,000 or so clones, approximately 91% appearing once. The data derive from a study of blood T cell repertoires in COVID-19. The overall study: Sources were T cells, B-cell-depleted T cells, or PBMCs; the material itself was cDNA or gDNA.

This clonotype originated in a man between 60 and 70 years old with active COVID-19. The genes are TRBV5-1 and TRBJ1-2, with TRBD1 identical over 7 bases. Sequenced input: peripheral blood. The DNA of the CDR3 is TGCGCCAGCAGCCACTTTCCGCAGGGGGGACGATCTAACTATGGCTACACCTTC. This codes for CASSHFPQGGRSNYGYTF.